This T cell receptor beta chain was retrieved from a study of cytomegalovirus exposure and HLA in healthy donors. Study-level points and caveats: Among the CMV-associated chains, a few were confirmed in vitro as specific for CMV antigens. Sequencing artifact likely explains a cluster of highly shared sequence variants.

About this clone: No antigen is known for it.

The CDR3 extends over 16 amino acids. Trimming took off 4 bases at V and 0 bases at J, with 11 bases between the two ends. Germline loops: CDR1 SGHNT, CDR2 YYREEE (reference sequence). This PCR relied on a set of 60 Vbeta primers and 13 Jbeta primers. Using immunoSEQ multiplex PCR, the repertoire was profiled, and TCRdb retains in-frame clones only, with some absent. The repertoire consists of about 170,000 clones, with around 77% occurring once and the leading ten covering 2.5% to 3.5%. This TCR derives from a female donor in good health and CMV-seronegative. V usage is TRBV5-4 and J usage is TRBJ1-6; D call uncertain. The material sequenced was PBMCs. The CDR3, as DNA: TGTGCCAGCAGCGGTCCGGGTATCTCCTATAATTCACCCCTCCACTTT. Protein product: CASSGPGISYNSPLHF.